One and the same sample provided the 15 T cell receptor beta chains below, sequenced in a study of blood T cell repertoires in COVID-19. Generated by immunoSEQ multiplex PCR, the TCRdb table keeps only in-frame clones and is missing some. The profile shows 100,000 to 150,000 clones, roughly 80% of them singletons. The source material was peripheral blood. These receptor sequences come from a human donor in a cohort sampled during active COVID-19.

This sequence joins TRBV28 and TRBJ1-1; 8 bases align to TRBD1. Trimming at V came to 3 bases and at J to 4 bases, leaving 4 bases not matched to a gene. The CDR3 runs to 14 residues. CDR1 is MDHEN and CDR2 is SYDVKM in the germline V gene. The CDR3 nucleotides read TGTGCCAGCAGTTTCAGGGGGCTGAGCACTGAAGCTTTCTTT. Protein product: CASSFRGLSTEAFF.

V is TRBV24-1 and J is TRBJ1-4; D unclear. The CDR3 length is 15 residues. V was cut by 3 bases and J by 10 bases, with 17 bases left in between. Germline values: CDR1 KGHDR, CDR2 SFDVKD. In DNA, the CDR3 is TGTGCCACCAGTGATGGGTCAGGCTCTCTCGGAAAACTGTTTTTT. As protein: CATSDGSGSLGKLFF.

The chain recombines TRBV19 with TRBJ2-3; 9 nucleotides align to TRBD2. After removal of 5 bases from V and 3 bases from J, the junction contained 15 bases not matched to a gene. Germline V gene sequence: CDR1 LNHDA, CDR2 SQIVND (reference sequence). This CDR3 is 18 amino acids long. CDR3 region: CASSSGTSPKGRTDTQYF. CDR3 coding DNA: TGTGCCAGTAGTTCCGGGACTAGCCCAAAAGGGAGGACAGATACGCAGTATTTT.

V and J are TRBV19 and TRBJ2-2; TRBD2 agrees at 8 bases. Germline values: CDR1 LNHDA, CDR2 SQIVND (reference sequence). CDR3 length: 17 amino acids. J was trimmed by 2 bases and V by 4 bases; bases with no gene match: 9. The CDR3 DNA sequence: TGTGCCAGTAGTAGCGGGGGGCCTTTCTCAAACACCGGGGAGCTGTTTTTT. Translating it yields CASSSGGPFSNTGELFF.

This sequence joins TRBV6-1 and TRBJ2-5, with 12 nucleotides matching TRBD1. CDR1 MNHNS and CDR2 SASEGT come from the germline V gene. The trim removed 2 bases at V and 5 bases at J, leaving 3 bases unmatched. The CDR3 sequence is 15 residues long. CDR3 protein: CASSERDRGQETQYF. CDR3 nucleotide sequence: TGTGCCAGCAGTGAAAGGGACAGGGGGCAGGAGACCCAGTACTTC.

The CDR3 region is CASTSVLAGGPDTQYF. The CDR3 DNA follows: TGTGCCAGCACCTCCGTTCTAGCGGGGGGGCCCGATACGCAGTATTTT. The rearrangement joins TRBV5-6 to TRBJ2-3, with 12 bases that match TRBD2. The CDR3 extends over 16 amino acids. In germline, CDR1 is SGHDT, CDR2 YYEEEE. The J segment lost 6 bases and the V segment lost 6 bases, leaving 11 bases of the junction unmatched.

The chain employs TRBV7-8 and TRBJ2-2, with D tentatively TRBD2 (5 bases). The germline V and J ends were trimmed by 5 bases and 2 bases, with 12 bases remaining between them. Germline CDR1 is SGHVS and CDR2 is FQNEAQ. CDR3 size: 15 residues. CDR3 bases: TGTGCCAGCAGCCCGCTAGGACTCAACACCGGGGAGCTGTTTTTT. Protein: CASSPLGLNTGELFF.

This clone was counted a few times. The V gene is TRBV19, the J gene TRBJ2-3, with TRBD1 matching over 8 bases. Germline loops: CDR1 LNHDA, CDR2 SQIVND (reference sequence). J was trimmed by 3 bases and V by 4 bases; bases with no gene match: 6. This CDR3 spans 15 amino acids. The CDR3 region has the DNA TGTGCCAGTAGTACGAGACAGGGGAGAACAGATACGCAGTATTTT. Amino acid sequence: CASSTRQGRTDTQYF.

The V and J genes are TRBV2 and TRBJ2-3, with 13 bases that match TRBD2. There are 14 residues in the CDR3. Germline trimming cut 8 bases from V and 6 bases from J; bases unmatched to any gene: 5. Germline values: CDR1 SNHLY, CDR2 FYNNEI. CDR3 region: CASSTSGGADTQYF. In DNA form, the CDR3 reads TGTGCCAGCTCTACTAGCGGGGGGGCCGATACGCAGTATTTT.

The genes are TRBV3-1 (or the pseudogene TRBV3-2) and TRBJ2-1; D unresolved. The CDR3 runs to 13 residues. Trimming removed 0 bases at V and 4 bases at J, with 4 bases between. The germline gives CDR1 LGHDT, CDR2 YNNKEL (reference sequence). Here the CDR3 DNA reads TGTGCCAGCAGCCAAGAGCGGTACAATGAGCAGTTCTTC. Its translation is CASSQERYNEQFF.

The chain uses TRBV5-1 and TRBJ2-6; weak D call: TRBD1 (5 bases). This CDR3 has 15 residues. Per the germline V gene, CDR1 is SGHRS and CDR2 is YFSETQ. V lost 4 bases and J lost 0, with 8 bases in between. CDR3 nucleotides: TGCGCCAGCAGCGCCGACAGCTCTGGGGCCAACGTCCTGACTTTC. This encodes CASSADSSGANVLTF.

This clone was picked up one time. An end of the junction does not agree with germline; a read error may underlie this. This chain connects TRBV5-1 to TRBJ1-1; 11 nucleotides align to TRBD1. Germline assignment: CDR1 SGHRS and CDR2 YFSETQ. There are 15 residues in the CDR3. CDR3 DNA: TGCGCCAGCAGCTTCGGGACAGGGGGAAACATTGAAGCTTTCTTT. Its protein is CASSFGTGGNIEAFF.

This rearrangement joins TRBV15 to TRBJ1-2, with D unresolved. The germline V gene encodes CDR1 LNHNV and CDR2 YYDKDF (reference sequence). V lost 1 base and J 0 bases, leaving 12 bases between the germline ends. The CDR3 is made up of 16 amino acids. CDR3 sequence (DNA): TGTGCCACCAGCAGAGGAGACACCCAGCCTAACTATGGCTACACCTTC. Translated: CATSRGDTQPNYGYTF.

CDR3 amino acids: CASRVQGASNEKLFF. The CDR3 region has the DNA TGTGCCAGCAGGGTACAGGGGGCCTCTAATGAAAAACTGTTTTTT. This sequence joins TRBV6-6 and TRBJ1-4; 9 bases fit TRBD1. The CDR3 is 15 amino acids. J gave up 3 bases and V 6 bases, and 5 bases lay outside the gene matches. Germline-derived CDR1 and CDR2 are MNHNY and SVGAGI (reference sequence).

CDR3 DNA: TGTGCCAGCAGCTTAGCGGGGCGACAGGTGAACACCGGGGAGCTGTTTTTT. Translation: CASSLAGRQVNTGELFF. This chain uses TRBV7-2 with TRBJ2-2; D perhaps matches TRBD1 (6 bases). V was cut by 0 bases and J by 1 base, with 12 bases left in between. Germline CDR1 reads SGHTA; CDR2 reads FQGNSA. The CDR3 extends over 17 amino acids.